These 29 T cell receptor beta chains originate from one sample sequenced in a study of technical replicates of blood from a few donors. Produced via immunoSEQ multiplex PCR; TCRdb's table is partial and in-frame only. The data hold tens of thousands of clones, with under 97% observed a single time. Sequences were obtained from T cells isolated from PBMCs. The receptors were gathered from a human donor in good health.

The chain is built from TRBV4-1 and TRBJ2-1; possibly TRBD2 for D (6 bases). With 1 base removed from V and 9 bases from J, the gap between germline ends came to 10 bases. The CDR3 contains 13 residues. From germline, CDR1 is MGHRA and CDR2 YSYEKL. This CDR3 is CASSQVMGGEQFF. In DNA form, the CDR3 reads TGCGCCAGCAGCCAAGTAATGGGAGGTGAGCAGTTCTTC.

The chain employs TRBV9 and TRBJ1-1; D possibly corresponds to TRBD1 (6 bases). The germline gives CDR1 SGDLS, CDR2 YYNGEE. V lost 0 bases and J lost 1, with 10 bases in between. The length of the CDR3 is 15 residues. In DNA, the CDR3 is TGTGCCAGCAGCGTAGGTTGGGGGCCGAACACTGAAGCTTTCTTT. Protein: CASSVGWGPNTEAFF. Based on the CDR3 plus reference TRBV9 and TRBJ1-1, the full variable domain is DSGVTQTPKHLITATGQRVTLRCSPRSGDLSVYWYQQSLDQGLQFLIQYYNGEERAKGNILERFSAQQFPDLHSELNLSSLELGDSALYFCASSVGWGPNTEAFFGQGTRLTVV.

The chain uses TRBV5-6 and TRBJ2-1; TRBD1 might be the D (6 bases). CDR1 is SGHDT, CDR2 YYEEEE, per germline. V gave up 4 bases and J gave up 12 bases, with 14 bases separating them. The CDR3 length is 12 residues. The CDR3 spells CASSLGPGVQFF. CDR3 DNA sequence: TGTGCCAGCAGCCTCGGTCCAGGGGTGCAGTTCTTC.

The rearrangement joins TRBV7-9 to TRBJ2-7; D not certain. Trimming pared 1 base from V and 3 bases from J, leaving 7 bases between. From germline, CDR1 is SEHNR and CDR2 FQNEAQ (reference sequence). The CDR3 runs to 13 residues. This CDR3 reads CASSLDPIYEQYF. The DNA of the CDR3 is TGTGCCAGCAGCTTAGATCCCATCTACGAGCAGTACTTC.

The rearrangement uses TRBV28 and TRBJ2-1; 9 nucleotides match TRBD2. The V and J ends lost 3 bases and 8 bases, in that order; junction bases with no gene match: 5. The CDR3 has 14 amino acids. The germline V gene has CDR1 MDHEN and CDR2 SYDVKM. This CDR3 reads CASSFVAGVYEQFF. CDR3 nucleotide sequence: TGTGCCAGCAGTTTCGTAGCGGGAGTTTATGAGCAGTTCTTC.

Here the CDR3 DNA reads TGTGCCAGCAGCGTAGAGGTAGACTTCTGGGAGACCCAGTACTTC. As protein: CASSVEVDFWETQYF. V is TRBV9 and J is TRBJ2-5; the D is unclear. In germline, CDR1 is SGDLS, CDR2 YYNGEE. V lost 0 bases to trimming and J lost 5 bases, with 14 bases between them. CDR3 size: 15 residues.

J is TRBJ2-7 and V is TRBV15; 8 bases are a match to TRBD2. Looked up from germline, CDR1 is LNHNV and CDR2 is YYDKDF (reference sequence). Unmatched junction bases numbered 9, after V lost 4 bases and J lost 7 bases. The CDR3 totals 14 residues. The CDR3 DNA sequence: TGTGCCACCAGCAACGGGGGGGGGTCGAGAGAGCAGTACTTC. Protein sequence: CATSNGGGSREQYF.

J is TRBJ2-2 and V is TRBV5-1; the match to TRBD1 covers 7 bases. Per germline, CDR1 SGHRS and CDR2 YFSETQ. The CDR3 has 16 amino acids. V gave up 5 bases and J gave up 2 bases; unmatched junction bases: 9. CDR3 nucleotide sequence: TGCGCCAGCAGTTTCTCCGGGACAGAAAACACCGGGGAGCTGTTTTTT. This codes for CASSFSGTENTGELFF.

V gene TRBV5-1 combines with J gene TRBJ2-7; D is possibly TRBD1 (5 bases). This CDR3 is 14 amino acids long. Germline values: CDR1 SGHRS, CDR2 YFSETQ. The V gene lost 0 bases and the J gene lost 7 bases, with 14 bases spanning the gap. CDR3 sequence: CASSLAGRVEEQYF. For the CDR3, the DNA is TGCGCCAGCAGCTTGGCAGGCAGGGTTGAAGAGCAGTACTTC.

This chain joins TRBV25-1 and TRBJ2-2; 9 bases line up with TRBD1. The CDR3 has 15 residues. The ends lost 8 bases at V and 1 base at J; junction bases unmatched: 5. CDR1 is MGHDK, CDR2 SYGVNS, per germline. Here the CDR3 reads CASEGQGQNTGELFF. The CDR3 coding sequence is TGTGCCAGCGAGGGACAGGGACAGAACACCGGGGAGCTGTTTTTT.

This clone has just one count. CDR3 protein: CASSYSGVTSYEQYF. CDR3 coding DNA: TGTGCCAGCAGTTACTCGGGAGTGACCTCCTACGAGCAGTACTTC. The chain couples TRBV6-6 to TRBJ2-7; possible D gene TRBD2, 5 bases. The CDR3 extends over 15 amino acids. Germline lookup yields CDR1 MNHNY and CDR2 SVGAGI (reference sequence). Trimming shortened V by 0 bases and J by 0 bases, and 9 bases separated the two germline ends.

V and J are TRBV5-4 and TRBJ2-3; the D is unclear. The V end was cut by 1 base, the J end by 4 bases, with 7 bases between. The CDR3 runs 13 residues. CDR1 is SGHNT and CDR2 is YYREEE in the germline V gene (reference sequence). Here the CDR3 reads CASSLIAADTQYF. The CDR3 DNA sequence: TGTGCCAGCAGCTTGATCGCAGCAGATACGCAGTATTTT.

This chain uses TRBV11-2 with TRBJ2-7, with D possibly being TRBD2 (5 bases). Deletions cut 3 bases from V and 2 bases from J, with 8 bases between. This CDR3 has 13 amino acids. CDR1 SGHAT and CDR2 FQNNGV come from the germline V gene. CDR3 coding DNA: TGTGCCAGCAGCTTTCGGGAAACCTACGAGCAGTACTTC. It specifies CASSFRETYEQYF.

CDR3 amino acids: CASSRTGLGGDEQFF. Written as DNA, the CDR3 is TGCGCCAGCAGTCGGACGGGACTCGGTGGTGATGAGCAGTTCTTC. This chain joins TRBV5-1 and TRBJ2-1, with D perhaps matching TRBD2 (6 bases). Trimming took 5 bases from V and 8 from J, leaving 20 bases between them. Germline CDR1 reads SGHRS; CDR2 reads YFSETQ. There are 15 residues in the CDR3.

The chain links TRBV5-1 to TRBJ1-4; tentative D call: TRBD1 (5 bases). V was clipped by 0 bases and J by 3 bases, with 9 bases between them. CDR1 SGHRS and CDR2 YFSETQ come from the germline V gene. The CDR3 length is 15 residues. The CDR3 protein is CASSLETVSNEKLFF. In DNA, the CDR3 is TGCGCCAGCAGCTTGGAGACAGTCTCTAATGAAAAACTGTTTTTT.

This clone turned up a few times. V and J are TRBV9 and TRBJ1-1; 7 positions agree with TRBD1. V lost 0 bases to trimming and J lost 4 bases; unmatched junction nucleotides: 12. Looked up from germline, CDR1 is SGDLS and CDR2 is YYNGEE. This CDR3 is 17 amino acids long. The CDR3 here is CASSVGWGYRGGTEAFF. The DNA for the CDR3 is TGTGCCAGCAGCGTAGGGTGGGGGTACAGGGGTGGCACTGAAGCTTTCTTT.

V gene TRBV12-5 combines with J gene TRBJ1-1; D may be TRBD1 (6 bases). The V and J ends lost 2 bases and 5 bases respectively, with 15 bases between them. Per the germline V gene, CDR1 is LGHNT and CDR2 is FRNRAP. The CDR3 extends over 15 amino acids. The CDR3 nucleotides read TGTGCTAGTGGTTTGCCTCTCGGCAGGGGAACTGAAGCTTTCTTT. This translates into CASGLPLGRGTEAFF.

The count of this clone is one. The V call is TRBV15, the J call TRBJ2-1; TRBD1 is a possible D gene (6 bases). CDR1 and CDR2 (germline): LNHNV, YYDKDF (reference sequence). There are 16 residues in the CDR3. V lost 0 bases to trimming and J lost 6 bases, with 15 bases between them. The CDR3 loop is CATSRDATGIPNEQFF. The CDR3 region has the DNA TGTGCCACCAGCAGAGATGCCACAGGGATCCCCAATGAGCAGTTCTTC. Drawing the rest from reference TRBV15 and TRBJ2-1, the complete variable domain is DAMVIQNPRYQVTQFGKPVTLSCSQTLNHNVMYWYQQKSSQAPKLLFHYYDKDFNNEADTPDNFQSRRPNTSFCFLDIRSPGLGDTAMYLCATSRDATGIPNEQFFGPGTRLTVL.

The V call is TRBV9, the J call TRBJ2-2, with 9 bases identical to TRBD1. The J segment lost 6 bases and the V segment lost 2 bases, leaving 5 bases of the junction unmatched. The CDR3 length is 15 residues. The V gene's germline CDR1 is SGDLS and CDR2 YYNGEE. CDR3 sequence: CASSVRQGGAGELFF. The CDR3 region has the DNA TGTGCCAGCAGCGTTAGACAGGGGGGCGCCGGGGAGCTGTTTTTT.

The chain combines TRBV2 with TRBJ1-2; the D gene is possibly TRBD1 (5 bases). The length of the CDR3 is 15 residues. Trimming pared 4 bases from V and 4 bases from J, leaving 16 bases between. Germline values: CDR1 SNHLY, CDR2 FYNNEI. CDR3 in DNA: TGTGCCAGCAGTGTTACCGACAGAACTCCCTATGGCTACACCTTC. Its translation: CASSVTDRTPYGYTF. The whole variable domain, filled in from reference TRBV2 and TRBJ1-2, reads EPEVTQTPSHQVTQMGQEVILRCVPISNHLYFYWYRQILGQKVEFLVSFYNNEISEKSEIFDDQFSVERPDGSNFTLKIRSTKLEDSAMYFCASSVTDRTPYGYTFGSGTRLTVV.

The chain uses TRBV12-5 and TRBJ2-2, with D possibly TRBD2 on 5 matching bases. Between the trimmed V and J ends, which lost 1 base and 4 bases, there was a span of 10 bases. This CDR3 spans 15 amino acids. Germline CDR1 is LGHNT and CDR2 is FRNRAP. CDR3 coding DNA: TGTGCTAGTGGTTTGGGACTACCTGTCACCGGGGAGCTGTTTTTT. Translating it yields CASGLGLPVTGELFF.

The rearrangement links TRBV5-1 to TRBJ1-1; 9 nucleotides line up with TRBD1. J gave up 1 base and V 4 bases, and 2 bases lay outside the gene matches. The CDR3 length is 14 residues. Germline values: CDR1 SGHRS, CDR2 YFSETQ. In nucleotides, the CDR3 is TGCGCCAGCAGCCGGGGACAGGGGAACACTGAAGCTTTCTTT. It translates to CASSRGQGNTEAFF. The whole variable domain, filled in from reference TRBV5-1 and TRBJ1-1, reads KAGVTQTPRYLIKTRGQQVTLSCSPISGHRSVSWYQQTPGQGLQFLFEYFSETQRNKGNFPGRFSGRQFSNSRSEMNVSTLELGDSALYLCASSRGQGNTEAFFGQGTRLTVV.

The genes are TRBV29-1 and TRBJ2-4; weak D call: TRBD2 (6 bases). The CDR3 sequence is 11 residues long. The germline gives CDR1 SQVTM, CDR2 ANQGSEA. V lost 7 bases to trimming and J lost 7 bases, with 11 bases between them. CDR3 in DNA: TGCAGCGCTGGTGGGGGGAACATTCAGTACTTC. This gives the protein CSAGGGNIQYF.

The chain is built from TRBV27 and TRBJ2-7; 8 positions match TRBD2. From germline, CDR1 is MNHEY and CDR2 SMNVEV (reference sequence). The V gene end was trimmed by 4 bases and the J gene end by 4 bases; junction bases not matched to a gene: 3. This CDR3 contains 13 residues. The CDR3 DNA reads TGTGCCAGCAGTTACGGGAGGGCTTACGAGCAGTACTTC. Amino acids: CASSYGRAYEQYF.

This chain uses TRBV7-9 with TRBJ1-1, with 8 positions matching TRBD1. The CDR3 sequence is 16 residues long. Germline values: CDR1 SEHNR, CDR2 FQNEAQ (reference sequence). V dropped 5 bases and J dropped 0; count of bases not matched to a gene: 8. CDR3 sequence reads: CASSLPGTGLNTEAFF. The CDR3 DNA is TGTGCCAGCAGCCTTCCCGGGACAGGTTTGAACACTGAAGCTTTCTTT.

The gene calls are TRBV5-1 and TRBJ2-7, with 12 bases that match TRBD2. The CDR3 extends over 18 amino acids. The V and J ends lost 0 bases and 0 bases, in that order; junction bases with no gene match: 7. Per germline, CDR1 SGHRS and CDR2 YFSETQ. The CDR3 bases are TGCGCCAGCAGCTTGGCTATTTGGACTAGCGGGGTCTCCTACGAGCAGTACTTC. It codes for CASSLAIWTSGVSYEQYF.

The genes are TRBV15 and TRBJ2-3, with TRBD2 identical over 11 bases. The CDR3 loop spans 16 amino acids. Germline V gene data show CDR1 as LNHNV and CDR2 as YYDKDF (reference sequence). With V trimmed by 0 bases and J by 4 bases, 3 bases remained unmatched. The CDR3 DNA follows: TGTGCCACCAGCAGAGATCTAGCGGGAGGCTCAGATACGCAGTATTTT. Translation gives CATSRDLAGGSDTQYF. The variable domain in full, with the rest retrieved from reference TRBV15 and TRBJ2-3, is DAMVIQNPRYQVTQFGKPVTLSCSQTLNHNVMYWYQQKSSQAPKLLFHYYDKDFNNEADTPDNFQSRRPNTSFCFLDIRSPGLGDTAMYLCATSRDLAGGSDTQYFGPGTRLTVL.

The chain joins TRBV23-1 to TRBJ2-3, with TRBD1 identical over 8 bases. TRBV23-1 is recorded as an ORF, its role being uncertain. The CDR3 contains 15 residues. J lost 3 bases, V lost 3 bases, and 5 bases had no gene match. The CDR3 region has the DNA TGCGCCAGCAGTCAGCCAGGACAGGGAACAGATACGCAGTATTTT. It yields the protein CASSQPGQGTDTQYF.

The chain joins TRBV7-6 to TRBJ2-7; TRBD2 agrees at 8 bases. The CDR3 is 16 amino acids. The V segment lost 5 bases and the J segment 0 bases; nucleotides outside the gene matches: 9. Germline CDR1 SGHVS, CDR2 FNYEAQ. Here the CDR3 DNA reads TGTGCCAGCAGCCCTGGGAGCGGGGGAAGCTCCTACGAGCAGTACTTC. This encodes CASSPGSGGSSYEQYF.